This record covers a single T cell receptor (beta chain). Its cognate antigen has yet to be identified. No quality values exist for individual bases; no much larger clone is one base distant. Reading from cysteine to phenylalanine, the CDR3 counts 13 amino acids. Left in the record is the CDR3 DNA by itself, 39 bases read in frame from the first base. Based on the germline V gene, the CDR1 and CDR2 sequences are SQVTM and ANQGSEA. V gives up 7 bases and J gives up 4 bases, and the segment between their germline ends measures 16 bases. This specimen belongs to a study of T cells in Graves' hyperthyroidism and ophthalmopathy (dated by TCRdb to about 2019). Describing the broader study: Peripheral blood samples were taken at initial diagnosis, before any treatment was given. To identify distinguishing TCR V-J signatures, a discovery cohort of 90 to 100 patients was used, comprising 43 with Graves' ophthalmopathy and around 60 with stable Graves' hyperthyroidism. Prospective prediction of ophthalmopathy was tested in an independent validation cohort consisting of 18 to 20 hyperthyroidism patients and about 17 patients who later progressed to ophthalmopathy. The 100 or so discovery patients were divided at random into training and test sets in a 7:3 ratio. The study also compared thyroid tissue and blood T-cell repertoires from about six Graves' hyperthyroidism patients. Following sampling, methimazole starting at 30 mg daily was given to hyperthyroidism patients, and high-dose intravenous methylprednisolone was given to ophthalmopathy patients. According to the paper, TCR Vbeta CDR3 sequencing was carried out on approximately 140 peripheral blood samples, which came from approximately 41 ophthalmopathy, 80 or so hyperthyroidism and roughly 17 progressor patients. The full study reports these points: No statistical method was used to set the sample size in advance, and investigators knew the group allocation. Most expanded thyroid clonotypes (frequency above 0.001) were also detected in blood, a finding suggesting that blood repertoires may reflect thyroid immune responses. In cross-validation, a model built on a 13 V-J signature told ophthalmopathy apart from stable hyperthyroidism with 87.88% sensitivity and about 81% specificity, and in testing the same model reached 80%/75%. In validation, progression to ophthalmopathy was predicted by the model with roughly 69% sensitivity and 72% to 85% specificity, a median of roughly 6.4 months before onset.

Ophthalmopathy patients had moderately to severely active disease, Clinical Activity Score of at least 3, NOSPECS grade of at least 4, and duration under 3 months. Patients with uncontrolled infections, other autoimmune diseases, pregnancy or lactation were excluded. Clinical symptoms, serum thyroxine and TRAb, thyroid ultrasound, and orbital computed tomography formed the basis for the diagnoses. PBMCs were isolated from about 9 ml of fresh peripheral blood by Ficoll-Paque density gradient centrifugation. Total RNA was extracted using Trizol reagent, and RNA quality was assessed on an Agilent 2100 Bioanalyzer. The TCR beta CDR3 regions were amplified from the RNA transcripts. The first round of RT-PCR for the TCR CDR3 was performed with the HTBI primer set and the Qiagen OneStep RT-PCR kit. The libraries were constructed in a second round of multiplex PCR and then size-selected and purified. Libraries were sequenced paired-end with 100 bp reads on an Illumina HiSeq2000. Concerning the study's data processing: Raw data were processed with SOAPnuke, discarding reads with adapters, uncalled bases, mean Phred below 15, or no exact constant-primer or identifier match. High-quality paired reads were merged with COPE v1.2.5, and unique nucleotide sequences were defined as clonotypes. Clonotypes were aligned to IMGT TRBV, TRBD and TRBJ reference segments using MiTCR v1.1. Analysis was restricted to V-J combinations with a frequency above 0.0001, which covered 99.2% of repertoires. A TCS score was defined as the ratio between F50 (clonal expansion) and ExV (chaos), using BLOSUM62-based TCRdist between CDR3 peptides within each V-J. Welch's t-statistics and random forest reduced several hundred V-J features to roughly 13, which were used in a naive Bayes classifier (R e1071). Starting from the raw public reads, TCRdb applied fastp trimming at Q25, assembled clones with MiXCR and retained in-frame beta chains. Every CDR3 protein is listed once, alongside the most common genes and DNA of its rows. The authors' filters were not applied to this entry. This sample is represented by around 620,000 distinct CDR3 sequences; 14% of them were singletons. The ten largest clones take up around 7% of the sample.

The chain uses TRBV29-1 and TRBJ1-1, with the identity of the D gene unclear. The sequencing sample was made of blood. The TCR sequence derives from a young woman with Graves' ophthalmopathy. The CDR3 sequence is CSARLGRITEAFF. The DNA sequence is given as TGCAGCGCCCGGTTGGGTCGTATCACTGAAGCTTTCTTT.